Here is one TCR beta chain with its context. No antigen is known for it. Looked up from germline, CDR1 is SGHTA and CDR2 is FQGNSA. The length of the CDR3 is 15 residues. The V and J ends lost 4 bases and 6 bases, in that order; junction bases with no gene match: 9. There were no recent acute infections or vaccinations among the donors, who were healthy HIV-negative adults. CD4+ cells yielded CD45RA+ naive and CD45RA-negative memory subsets. These data belong to a study of shared clonotypes between healthy human individuals. In the study overall: CD4 naive cells filled three plates per donor, CD4 memory three, CD8 naive two and CD8 memory one. Study outcomes and limitations: Rarefaction showed that sequencing of sorted subsets was incomplete (despite large depth).

Only in-frame clones appear in the TCRdb table, and some are missing; sequencing was by immunoSEQ multiplex PCR. The top ten clones hold under 0.45% of a sample with 2.3 million or so clones, approximately 93% of them seen once. The clonotype comes from a man between 18 and 35 years old in good health. Some clones in this sample may be carry-over from other donors' samples. Sequenced material: naive CD4+ T cells from PBMCs. Subset meaning: CD45RA+ positively selected. J is TRBJ1-2 and V is TRBV7-2; 9 positions agree with TRBD1. The CDR3 region is CASSSTRDRVDGYTF. CDR3 sequence (DNA): TGTGCCAGCAGCTCGACACGGGACAGGGTGGATGGCTACACCTTC.